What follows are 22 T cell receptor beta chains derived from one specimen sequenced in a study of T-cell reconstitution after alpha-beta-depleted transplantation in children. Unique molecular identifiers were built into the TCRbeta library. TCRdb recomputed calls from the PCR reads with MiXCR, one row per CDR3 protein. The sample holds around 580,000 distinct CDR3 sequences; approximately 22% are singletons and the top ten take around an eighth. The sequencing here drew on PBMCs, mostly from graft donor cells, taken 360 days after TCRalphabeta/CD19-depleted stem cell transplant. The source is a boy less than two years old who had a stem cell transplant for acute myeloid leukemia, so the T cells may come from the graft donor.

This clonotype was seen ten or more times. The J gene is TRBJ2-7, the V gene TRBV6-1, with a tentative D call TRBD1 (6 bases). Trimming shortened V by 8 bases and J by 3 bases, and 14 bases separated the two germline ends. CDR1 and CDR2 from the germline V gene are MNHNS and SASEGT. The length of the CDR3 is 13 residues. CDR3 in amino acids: CASGSGVDYEQYF. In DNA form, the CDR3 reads TGTGCCAGCGGGTCAGGGGTGGACTACGAGCAGTACTTC.

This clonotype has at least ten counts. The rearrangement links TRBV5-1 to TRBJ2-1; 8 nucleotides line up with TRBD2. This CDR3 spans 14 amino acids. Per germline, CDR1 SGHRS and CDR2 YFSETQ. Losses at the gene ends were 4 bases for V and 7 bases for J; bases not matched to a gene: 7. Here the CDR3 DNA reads TGCGCCAGCAGCCACGGGACTAGTGGGAATGAGCAGTTCTTC. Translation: CASSHGTSGNEQFF. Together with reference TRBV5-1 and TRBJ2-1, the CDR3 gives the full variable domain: KAGVTQTPRYLIKTRGQQVTLSCSPISGHRSVSWYQQTPGQGLQFLFEYFSETQRNKGNFPGRFSGRQFSNSRSEMNVSTLELGDSALYLCASSHGTSGNEQFFGPGTRLTVL.

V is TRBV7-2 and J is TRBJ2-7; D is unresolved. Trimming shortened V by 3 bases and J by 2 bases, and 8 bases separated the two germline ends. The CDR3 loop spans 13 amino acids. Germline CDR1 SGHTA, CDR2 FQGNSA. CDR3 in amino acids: CASSFRTAYEQYV. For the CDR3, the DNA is TGTGCCAGCAGCTTTAGGACGGCCTACGAGCAGTACGTC.

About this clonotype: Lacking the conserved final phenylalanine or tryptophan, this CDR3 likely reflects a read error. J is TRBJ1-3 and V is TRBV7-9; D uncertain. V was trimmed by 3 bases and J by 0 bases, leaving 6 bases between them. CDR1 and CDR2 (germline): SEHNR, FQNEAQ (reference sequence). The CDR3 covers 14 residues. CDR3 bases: TGTGCCAGCAGCTTCCCCGGCTCTGGAAACACCATATATTGT. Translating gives CASSFPGSGNTIYC.

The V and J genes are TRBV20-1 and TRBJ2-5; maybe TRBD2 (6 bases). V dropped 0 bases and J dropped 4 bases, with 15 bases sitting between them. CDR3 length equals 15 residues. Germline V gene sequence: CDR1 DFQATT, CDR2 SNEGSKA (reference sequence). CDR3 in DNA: TGCAGTGCTAGAGAAGGGCGGGGCGCCTTAGAGACCCAGTACTTC. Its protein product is CSAREGRGALETQYF.

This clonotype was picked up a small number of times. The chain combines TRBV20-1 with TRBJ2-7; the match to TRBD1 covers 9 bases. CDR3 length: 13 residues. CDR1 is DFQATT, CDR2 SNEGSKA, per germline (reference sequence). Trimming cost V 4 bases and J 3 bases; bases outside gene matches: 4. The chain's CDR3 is CSAMWDRDYEQYV. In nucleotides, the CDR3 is TGCAGTGCTATGTGGGACAGGGACTACGAGCAGTACGTC.

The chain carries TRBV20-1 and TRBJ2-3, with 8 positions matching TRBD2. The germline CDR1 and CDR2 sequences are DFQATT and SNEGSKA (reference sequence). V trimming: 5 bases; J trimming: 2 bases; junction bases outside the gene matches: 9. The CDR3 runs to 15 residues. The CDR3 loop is CSAHPGGLLTDTQYF. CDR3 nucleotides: TGCAGTGCTCACCCGGGGGGGCTCCTCACAGATACGCAGTATTTT.

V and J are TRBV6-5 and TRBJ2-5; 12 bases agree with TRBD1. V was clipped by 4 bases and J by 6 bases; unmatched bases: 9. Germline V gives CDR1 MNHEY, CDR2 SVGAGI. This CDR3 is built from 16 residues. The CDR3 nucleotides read TGTGCCAGCAGTTCGGGCGGGACAGGGGGCCGAAAGACCCAGTACTTC. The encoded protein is CASSSGGTGGRKTQYF.

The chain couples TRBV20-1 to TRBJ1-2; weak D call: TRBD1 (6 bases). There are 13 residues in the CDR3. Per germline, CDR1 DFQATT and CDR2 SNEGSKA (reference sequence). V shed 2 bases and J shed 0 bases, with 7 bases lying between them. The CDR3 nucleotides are TGCAGTGCTAGAAGACAGGCTAACTATGGCTACACCTTC. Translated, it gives CSARRQANYGYTF.

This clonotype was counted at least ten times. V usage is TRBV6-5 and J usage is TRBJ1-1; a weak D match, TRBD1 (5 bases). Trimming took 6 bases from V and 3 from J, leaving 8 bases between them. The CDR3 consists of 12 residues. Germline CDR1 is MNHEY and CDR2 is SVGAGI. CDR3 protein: CASRPGDTEAFF. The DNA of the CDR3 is TGTGCCAGCAGGCCGGGGGACACTGAAGCTTTCTTT.

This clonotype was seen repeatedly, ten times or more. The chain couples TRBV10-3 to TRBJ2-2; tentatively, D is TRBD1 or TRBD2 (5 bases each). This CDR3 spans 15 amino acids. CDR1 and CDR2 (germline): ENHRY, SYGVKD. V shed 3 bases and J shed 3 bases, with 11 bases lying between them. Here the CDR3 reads CAISEEGPDTGELFF. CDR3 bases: TGTGCCATCAGTGAAGAGGGGCCGGACACCGGGGAGCTGTTTTTT.

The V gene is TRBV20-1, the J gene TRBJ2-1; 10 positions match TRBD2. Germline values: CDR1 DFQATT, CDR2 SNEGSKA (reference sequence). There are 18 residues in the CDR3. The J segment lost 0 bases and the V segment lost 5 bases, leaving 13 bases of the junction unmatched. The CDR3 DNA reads TGCAGTGCTGCAGGACTAGCGGACTCCGAGAGCTCCTACAATGAGCAGTTCTTC. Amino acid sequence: CSAAGLADSESSYNEQFF.

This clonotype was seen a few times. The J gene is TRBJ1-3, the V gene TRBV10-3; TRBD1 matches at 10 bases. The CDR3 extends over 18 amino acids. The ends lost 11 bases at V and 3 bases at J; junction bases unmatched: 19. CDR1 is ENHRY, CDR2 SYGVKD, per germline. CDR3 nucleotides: TGTGCCTCCTCTTCTGACCTGGGACAGGGGTCGTATGGAAACACCATATATTTT. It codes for CASSSDLGQGSYGNTIYF.

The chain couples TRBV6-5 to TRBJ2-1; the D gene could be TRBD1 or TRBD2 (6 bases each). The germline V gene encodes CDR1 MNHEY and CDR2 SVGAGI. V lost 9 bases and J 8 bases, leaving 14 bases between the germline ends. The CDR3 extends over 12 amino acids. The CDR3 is CASGGPMDEQFF. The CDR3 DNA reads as TGTGCCAGTGGGGGGCCTATGGATGAGCAGTTCTTC.

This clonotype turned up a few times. The CDR3: CASSEALGGGTYNEQFF. DNA of the CDR3: TGTGCCAGCAGTGAAGCGCTTGGGGGGGGCACCTACAATGAGCAGTTCTTC. The chain joins TRBV2 to TRBJ2-1; D might be TRBD2 (7 bases). The CDR3 consists of 17 residues. V was cut by 0 bases and J by 2 bases, with 14 bases left in between. Germline CDR1 reads SNHLY; CDR2 reads FYNNEI.

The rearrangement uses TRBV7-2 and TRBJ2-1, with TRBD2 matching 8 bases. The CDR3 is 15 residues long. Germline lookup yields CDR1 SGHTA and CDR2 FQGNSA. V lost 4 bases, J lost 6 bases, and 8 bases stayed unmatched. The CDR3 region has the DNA TGTGCCAGCAGCTCGACCGGGACTAGGAGCAATGAGCAGTTCTTC. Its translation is CASSSTGTRSNEQFF.

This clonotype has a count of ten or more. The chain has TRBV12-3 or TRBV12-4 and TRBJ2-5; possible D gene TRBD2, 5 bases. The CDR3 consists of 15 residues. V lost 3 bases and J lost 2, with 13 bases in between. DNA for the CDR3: TGTGCCAGCAGTTTGAGCGCGGGCGGTCAAGAGACCCAGTACTTC. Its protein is CASSLSAGGQETQYF.

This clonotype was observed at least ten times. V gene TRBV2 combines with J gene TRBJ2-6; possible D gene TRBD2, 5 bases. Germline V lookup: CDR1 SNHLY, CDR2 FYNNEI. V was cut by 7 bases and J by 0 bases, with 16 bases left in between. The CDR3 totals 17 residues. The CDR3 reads CASMRATYPSGANVLTF. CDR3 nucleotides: TGTGCCAGCATGCGGGCCACCTATCCCTCTGGGGCCAACGTCCTGACTTTC.

This CDR3 is CSARLIGGPQHF. CDR3 bases: TGCAGTGCTAGACTTATTGGTGGGCCCCAGCATTTT. The chain combines TRBV20-1 with TRBJ1-5, with no clear D. V lost 2 bases and J 9 bases, leaving 11 bases between the germline ends. The CDR3 runs to 12 residues. CDR1 and CDR2 (germline): DFQATT, SNEGSKA (reference sequence).

This CDR3 reads CASSSVPEYNSPLHF. The CDR3, as DNA: TGTGCCAGCAGCTCGGTACCCGAATATAATTCACCCCTCCACTTT. V usage is TRBV12-3 or TRBV12-4 and J usage is TRBJ1-6; D gene ambiguous. This CDR3 is 15 amino acids long. V was trimmed by 6 bases and J by 4 bases, leaving 13 bases between them.

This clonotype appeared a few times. The CDR3 DNA sequence: TGCGCCAGCAGCTGGGACCCCAATGAGCAGTTCTTC. Its protein product is CASSWDPNEQFF. V is TRBV5-1 and J is TRBJ2-1; the D call may be TRBD1 or TRBD2 (5 bases each). Trimming shortened V by 3 bases and J by 6 bases, and 7 bases separated the two germline ends. In germline, CDR1 is SGHRS, CDR2 YFSETQ. The CDR3 covers 12 residues. Filled out from reference TRBV5-1 and TRBJ2-1, the complete variable domain reads KAGVTQTPRYLIKTRGQQVTLSCSPISGHRSVSWYQQTPGQGLQFLFEYFSETQRNKGNFPGRFSGRQFSNSRSEMNVSTLELGDSALYLCASSWDPNEQFFGPGTRLTVL.

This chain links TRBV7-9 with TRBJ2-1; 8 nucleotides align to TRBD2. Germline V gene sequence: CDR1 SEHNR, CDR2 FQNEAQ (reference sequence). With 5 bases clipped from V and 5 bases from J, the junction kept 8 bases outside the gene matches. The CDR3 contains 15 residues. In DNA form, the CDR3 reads TGTGCCAGCAGCGTTAGCGGGGATCCCGACAATGAGCAGTTCTTC. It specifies CASSVSGDPDNEQFF.